This TCR beta chain originates from a study of OX40 agonist ivuxolimab in advanced cancers. Study-level background: Given to patients was ivuxolimab, an agonistic anti-OX40 (CD134) antibody. Overall study results and limits: Antigen targets of the expanded peripheral T cells went undetermined. Some nonresponders additionally presented with little normalized T-cell clonal expansion. On average, CD8+ T cells had more expanded clones than CD4+.

Points on this clone: Its cognate antigen is unknown.

Germline CDR1 is GTSNPN and CDR2 is SVGIG (reference sequence). The length of the CDR3 is 15 residues. The V segment lost 5 bases and the J segment 3 bases; nucleotides outside the gene matches: 10. Sequencing used immunoSEQ multiplex PCR; TCRdb keeps in-frame clones, though not all of them. The table shows about 22,000 clones, with about 89% occurring only once. V and J are TRBV30 and TRBJ2-1; TRBD1 agrees at 7 bases. The specimen comprised CD4+ or CD8+ T cells sorted from blood, sampled in a trial of the OX40 agonist ivuxolimab. This sequence was found in an adult with an advanced solid tumor such as melanoma, head and neck, liver or kidney cancer. CDR3 DNA: TGTGCCTGGGGAGAGGGGGCCCTGAACTACAATGAGCAGTTCTTC. Amino acid sequence: CAWGEGALNYNEQFF.